This T cell receptor beta chain is from a study of beta chain features in type 1 diabetes. About the study: Patients looked much like healthy donors when it came to age, gender and cell yields.

Sorting of CD4+ naive, central memory, regulatory and stem cell-like memory cells was performed via CD45RO/CCR7/CD25/CD127/CD95/CD27. Trimming left V 0 bases short and J 4 bases short, with 13 bases between. Per germline, CDR1 SGHTA and CDR2 FQGNSA. This CDR3 is built from 16 residues. Study results and limitations: TCRB CDR3s were moderately but significantly shorter in Type 1 diabetes patients in all four CD4+ subsets.

The sample holds a few counts of this clone. Its antigen is as yet unknown. Isolated RNA was reverse transcribed in full, so expressed TCRB transcripts were sequenced. Profiling relied on immunoSEQ multiplex PCR, and the TCRdb table lists in-frame clones only, not all of them. This sample carries fewer than 900,000 clones, around a sixth of them seen once, and the ten largest clones take around 0.02%. The sequenced sample was naive CD4+ T cells from blood. The rearrangement joins TRBV7-2 to TRBJ2-1; maybe TRBD1 (5 bases). This sequence was found in a woman aged 18-29 years in good health. CDR3 sequence reads: CASSLAGQGHYNEQFF. The CDR3 nucleotides are TGTGCCAGCAGCTTAGCCGGGCAGGGCCATTACAATGAGCAGTTCTTC.